Shown below are 24 T cell receptor beta chains from a single sample sequenced in a study of response to subunit inactivated influenza vaccine. TCRdb used MiXCR to reprocess the RT-PCR reads, holding one entry per CDR3 protein. The data hold roughly 780,000 distinct CDR3 sequences, with less than 20% observed a single time. The sequenced sample was PBMCs from blood, obtained 4 to 6 days after vaccination. These receptors were collected from a man aged 45-60 years who received an inactivated influenza vaccine.

This clonotype was seen at least ten times. The chain has TRBV4-2 and TRBJ2-7; 9 positions agree with TRBD1. The germline gives CDR1 LGHNA, CDR2 YNFKEQ. The CDR3 is made up of 15 amino acids. With 1 base clipped from V and 6 bases from J, the junction kept 7 bases outside the gene matches. DNA of the CDR3: TGTGCCAGCAGCCAAGGGGACAGGGATTATAGCGAGCAGTACTTC. Its protein product is CASSQGDRDYSEQYF.

This clonotype was observed a handful of times. Here the CDR3 reads CASSHQPTSGGLHPYEQYF. The DNA for the CDR3 is TGCGCCAGCAGCCATCAACCCACTAGCGGGGGGCTCCACCCCTACGAGCAGTACTTC. This chain uses TRBV4-1 with TRBJ2-7, with TRBD2 matching 12 bases. The ends lost 3 bases at V and 2 bases at J; junction bases unmatched: 14. The CDR3 has 19 amino acids. Germline CDR1 is MGHRA and CDR2 is YSYEKL.

V is TRBV4-3 and J is TRBJ2-6, with a weak D call TRBD2 (5 bases). V lost 0 bases to trimming and J lost 0 bases, with 15 bases between them. Germline V CDR1 and CDR2: LGHNA, YSLEER. The CDR3 consists of 19 residues. The CDR3 coding sequence is TGCGCCAGCAGCCAAGATATTTGGAGCGGAAGCTCTGGGGCCAACGTCCTGACTTTC. This translates into CASSQDIWSGSSGANVLTF.

This clonotype was picked up a small number of times. This chain's CDR3 is CASSTQANLAKNIQYF. The CDR3 DNA sequence: TGTGCCAGCAGCACACAGGCAAATTTAGCCAAAAACATTCAGTACTTC. The V call is TRBV7-9, the J call TRBJ2-4; D may be TRBD1 (5 bases). V gave up 5 bases and J gave up 0 bases, with 14 bases separating them. The CDR3 contains 16 residues. CDR1 and CDR2 (germline): SEHNR, FQNEAQ (reference sequence). Supplemented by reference TRBV7-9 and TRBJ2-4, the full variable domain reads DTGVSQNPRHKITKRGQNVTFRCDPISEHNRLYWYRQTLGQGPEFLTYFQNEAQLEKSRLLSDRFSAERPKGSFSTLEIQRTEQGDSAMYLCASSTQANLAKNIQYFGAGTRLSVL.

In its sample, this clonotype was seen many times. The chain links TRBV29-1 to TRBJ1-5; 7 bases fit TRBD1. Trimming took 7 bases from V and 3 from J; bases not matched to a gene: 9. From germline, CDR1 is SQVTM and CDR2 ANQGSEA. The CDR3 contains 14 residues. CDR3 sequence: CSARVGTANQPQHF. The DNA of the CDR3 is TGCAGCGCTAGGGTAGGGACAGCCAATCAGCCCCAGCATTTT.

Ten or more counts support this clonotype. For the CDR3, the DNA is TGTGCCAGCAGGACCACCGGGGAGCTGTTTTTT. This encodes CASRTTGELFF. The chain uses TRBV2 and TRBJ2-2; D call uncertain. Germline CDR1 reads SNHLY; CDR2 reads FYNNEI. CDR3 size: 11 residues. The V and J ends lost 6 bases and 4 bases respectively, with 3 bases between them.

In this sample, this clonotype turned up many times. The V gene is TRBV12-3 or TRBV12-4, the J gene TRBJ2-1, with D unresolved. CDR3 length equals 14 residues. V was trimmed by 4 bases and J by 4 bases, leaving 11 bases between them. CDR3 sequence (DNA): TGTGCCAGCAGTTATTCTAGGCTGTACAATGAGCAGTTCTTC. As protein: CASSYSRLYNEQFF.

This clonotype was seen more than once but under ten times. This rearrangement joins TRBV4-1 to TRBJ2-1; D is uncertain. The CDR3 is made up of 14 amino acids. CDR1 is MGHRA, CDR2 YSYEKL, per germline. The germline V and J ends were trimmed by 3 bases and 1 base, with 7 bases remaining between them. In DNA form, the CDR3 reads TGCGCCAGCAGCCAGGTGAAATCCTACAATGAGCAGTTCTTC. Encoded protein: CASSQVKSYNEQFF.

This clonotype was observed a handful of times. The chain couples TRBV6-2 or TRBV6-3 to TRBJ2-1; tentatively, D is TRBD1 (7 bases). This CDR3 is 14 amino acids long. V lost 2 bases and J lost 13, with 18 bases in between. CDR1 is MNHEY and CDR2 is SVGEGT in the germline V gene. The CDR3 region is CASSYNGGRDRQFF. CDR3 coding DNA: TGTGCCAGCAGTTACAACGGGGGCAGGGACAGACAGTTCTTC.

This clonotype turned up a few times. This chain links TRBV4-3 with TRBJ2-1; TRBD1 is a possible D gene (6 bases). The length of the CDR3 is 14 residues. V was cut by 0 bases and J by 8 bases, with 11 bases left in between. Germline V CDR1 and CDR2: LGHNA, YSLEER. The CDR3 protein is CASSQDTGWDEQFF. CDR3 nucleotide sequence: TGCGCCAGCAGCCAAGATACAGGGTGGGATGAGCAGTTCTTC.

Many counts were recorded for this clonotype. J is TRBJ2-1 and V is TRBV4-3; tentative D call: TRBD2 (5 bases). Per the germline V gene, CDR1 is LGHNA and CDR2 is YSLEER. This CDR3 comprises 15 residues. V lost 0 bases and J 6 bases, leaving 12 bases between the germline ends. Here the CDR3 DNA reads TGCGCCAGCAGCCAAGAGTCTAGCTCGGGCAATGAGCAGTTCTTC. Residues: CASSQESSSGNEQFF.

The rearrangement links TRBV12-3 or TRBV12-4 to TRBJ2-3; a weak D match, TRBD1 (6 bases). The CDR3 runs 14 residues. The V end was cut by 6 bases, the J end by 0 bases, with 10 bases between. The CDR3 nucleotides are TGTGCCAGCAGAACGGACAGAAGCACAGATACGCAGTATTTT. Protein: CASRTDRSTDTQYF.

V is TRBV27 and J is TRBJ2-1; D is uncertain. Germline CDR1 MNHEY, CDR2 SMNVEV (reference sequence). Trimming cost V 6 bases and J 2 bases, with 8 bases left between them. CDR3 size: 13 residues. CDR3 in DNA: TGTGCCAGCAGGGGGTTTGCCTACAATGAGCAGTTCTTC. The encoded protein is CASRGFAYNEQFF.

The J gene is TRBJ2-7, the V gene TRBV2; D remains unclear. Germline V lookup: CDR1 SNHLY, CDR2 FYNNEI. The CDR3 is 14 amino acids. V shed 8 bases and J shed 0 bases, with 14 bases lying between them. The CDR3 DNA sequence: TGTGCCAGCCAATGGTACAGAACCTCCTACGAGCAGTACTTC. Protein sequence: CASQWYRTSYEQYF.

This clonotype was observed a few times. The chain joins TRBV6-1 to TRBJ2-2; no definite D call. CDR3 size: 13 residues. CDR1 and CDR2 (germline): MNHNS, SASEGT. V shed 3 bases and J shed 4 bases, with 6 bases lying between them. Written as DNA, the CDR3 is TGTGCCAGCAGTGAGTTACTCACCGGGGAGCTGTTTTTT. This codes for CASSELLTGELFF.

The chain employs TRBV12-3 or TRBV12-4 and TRBJ2-1; D gene uncertain. Trimming shortened V by 2 bases and J by 9 bases, and 14 bases separated the two germline ends. The CDR3 length is 14 residues. CDR3 sequence: CASSLSSRTGEQFF. DNA of the CDR3: TGTGCCAGCAGTTTATCGAGTAGAACTGGTGAGCAGTTCTTC.

This clonotype appeared a few times. The V call is TRBV6-5, the J call TRBJ2-3; tentative D call: TRBD1 (5 bases). V was clipped by 2 bases and J by 4 bases, with 10 bases between them. Germline CDR1 is MNHEY and CDR2 is SVGAGI. This CDR3 region has 14 residues. The CDR3 coding sequence is TGTGCCAGCAGTTACAAGGGCAGGGCAGATACGCAGTATTTT. It specifies CASSYKGRADTQYF.

This clonotype was counted only a few times. This chain links TRBV7-6 with TRBJ2-7; D possibly corresponds to TRBD1 (5 bases). Germline CDR1 reads SGHVS; CDR2 reads FNYEAQ. The length of the CDR3 is 11 residues. Between the trimmed V and J ends, which lost 7 bases and 4 bases, there was a span of 8 bases. The CDR3 region is CASTRVYEQYF. The CDR3 DNA is TGTGCCAGCACCAGGGTATACGAGCAGTACTTC.

This clonotype was seen more than once but under ten times. CDR3 in DNA: TGTGCCATCAGTGAGTCCGGGACTAGCGGGAGTTATACGCAGTATTTT. It is translated as CAISESGTSGSYTQYF. V and J are TRBV10-3 and TRBJ2-3, with TRBD2 identical over 14 bases. V lost 0 bases to trimming and J lost 7 bases; unmatched junction nucleotides: 3. Germline loops: CDR1 ENHRY, CDR2 SYGVKD. This CDR3 spans 16 amino acids.

This clonotype was counted many times. The chain has TRBV3-1 and TRBJ2-1; D might be TRBD2 (6 bases). This CDR3 spans 15 amino acids. V lost 0 bases and J 2 bases, leaving 8 bases between the germline ends. Germline V lookup: CDR1 LGHDT, CDR2 YNNKEL (reference sequence). CDR3: CASSQDGGAYNEQFF. CDR3 in DNA: TGTGCCAGCAGCCAAGACGGCGGGGCCTACAATGAGCAGTTCTTC.

This chain joins TRBV6-5 and TRBJ1-3, with D possibly matching TRBD1 (5 bases). The CDR3 covers 13 residues. Germline V gives CDR1 MNHEY, CDR2 SVGAGI. With 2 bases removed from V and 8 bases from J, the gap between germline ends came to 10 bases. The CDR3 region is CASSYGAGDTIYF. CDR3 nucleotide sequence: TGTGCCAGCAGTTACGGGGCAGGAGACACCATATATTTT.

This clonotype was picked up many times. The V and J genes are TRBV20-1 and TRBJ2-7; 11 positions match TRBD2. The CDR3 length is 14 residues. The germline CDR1 and CDR2 sequences are DFQATT and SNEGSKA (reference sequence). Here the CDR3 reads CSARLAGGRYEQYF. In nucleotides, the CDR3 is TGCAGCGCCCGCCTAGCGGGAGGAAGGTACGAGCAGTACTTC.

V gene TRBV7-2 combines with J gene TRBJ1-5; D call uncertain. The CDR3 has 13 amino acids. Germline V gene data show CDR1 as SGHTA and CDR2 as FQGNSA. V was trimmed by 3 bases and J by 11 bases, leaving 14 bases between them. CDR3 in DNA: TGTGCCAGCAGCTTCGGGTCCCTTTTGTCCCAGCATTTT. Translated, it gives CASSFGSLLSQHF.

This clonotype was detected many times. V usage is TRBV29-1 and J usage is TRBJ1-5; D is uncertain. The CDR3 is 13 amino acids. Per germline, CDR1 SQVTM and CDR2 ANQGSEA. The V end was cut by 4 bases, the J end by 4 bases, with 11 bases between. This chain's CDR3 is CSVGFGFNQPQHF. CDR3 in DNA: TGCAGCGTTGGTTTCGGATTTAATCAGCCCCAGCATTTT.